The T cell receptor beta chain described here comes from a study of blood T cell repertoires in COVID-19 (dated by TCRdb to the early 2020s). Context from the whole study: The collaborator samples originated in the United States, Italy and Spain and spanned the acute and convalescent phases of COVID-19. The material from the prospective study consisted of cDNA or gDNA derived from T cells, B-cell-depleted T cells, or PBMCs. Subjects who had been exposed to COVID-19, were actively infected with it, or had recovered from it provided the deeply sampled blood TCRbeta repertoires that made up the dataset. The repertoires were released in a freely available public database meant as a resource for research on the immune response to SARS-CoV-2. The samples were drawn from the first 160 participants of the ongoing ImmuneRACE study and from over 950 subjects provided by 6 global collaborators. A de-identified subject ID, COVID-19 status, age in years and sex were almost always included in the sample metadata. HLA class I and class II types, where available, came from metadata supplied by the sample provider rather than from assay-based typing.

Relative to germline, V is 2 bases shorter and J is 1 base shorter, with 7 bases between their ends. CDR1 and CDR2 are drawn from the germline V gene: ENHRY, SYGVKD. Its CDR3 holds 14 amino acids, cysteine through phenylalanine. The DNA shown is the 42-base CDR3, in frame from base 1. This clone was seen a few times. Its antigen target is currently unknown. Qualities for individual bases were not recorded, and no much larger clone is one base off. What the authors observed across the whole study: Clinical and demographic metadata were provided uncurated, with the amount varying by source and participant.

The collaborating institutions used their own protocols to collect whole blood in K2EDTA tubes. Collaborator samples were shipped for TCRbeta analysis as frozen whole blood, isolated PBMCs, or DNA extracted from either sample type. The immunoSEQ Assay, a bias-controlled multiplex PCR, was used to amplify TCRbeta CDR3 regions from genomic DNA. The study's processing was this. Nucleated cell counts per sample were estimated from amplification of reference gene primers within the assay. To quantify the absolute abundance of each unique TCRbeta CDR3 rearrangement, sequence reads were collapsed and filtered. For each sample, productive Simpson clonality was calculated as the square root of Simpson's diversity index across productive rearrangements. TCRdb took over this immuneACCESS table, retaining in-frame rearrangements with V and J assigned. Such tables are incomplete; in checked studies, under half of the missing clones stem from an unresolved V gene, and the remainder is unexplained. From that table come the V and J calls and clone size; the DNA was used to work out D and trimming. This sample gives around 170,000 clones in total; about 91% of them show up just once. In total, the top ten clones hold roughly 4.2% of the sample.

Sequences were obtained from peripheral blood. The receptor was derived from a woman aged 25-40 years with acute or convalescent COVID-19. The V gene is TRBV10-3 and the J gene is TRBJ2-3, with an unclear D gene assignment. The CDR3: CAISELRGTDTQYF. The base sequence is TGTGCCATCAGTGAGCTCCGGGGCACAGATACGCAGTATTTT.